Below are 27 T cell receptor beta chains sequenced from a single sample in a study of identical twins. TCRdb re-called the 5' RACE reads with MiXCR, one entry per CDR3 protein. Seen here are about 240,000 distinct CDR3 sequences, roughly 10% observed once, and the top ten hold approximately 9.1%. Sequences were obtained from memory T cells sorted from blood. These receptors were obtained from a man aged 50-60 years in good health.

This clonotype has a handful of counts. The chain recombines TRBV3-1 with TRBJ1-1; 8 positions match TRBD1. Germline V gene lookup returns CDR1 LGHDT and CDR2 YNNKEL (reference sequence). The V segment lost 4 bases and the J segment 6 bases; nucleotides outside the gene matches: 4. The CDR3 runs 13 residues. CDR3 protein: CASSRGQGPEAFF. In nucleotides, the CDR3 is TGTGCCAGCAGCCGCGGACAGGGACCTGAAGCTTTCTTT. Full variable domain (outside the CDR3, taken from reference TRBV3-1 and TRBJ1-1): DTAVSQTPKYLVTQMGNDKSIKCEQNLGHDTMYWYKQDSKKFLKIMFSYNNKELIINETVPNRFSPKSPDKAHLNLHINSLELGDSAVYFCASSRGQGPEAFFGQGTRLTVV.

This clonotype was counted at least ten times. Written as DNA, the CDR3 is TGTGCCAGCAGGCGCCGGACAGAGTCCTACGAGCAGTACTTC. This codes for CASRRRTESYEQYF. The V gene is TRBV28, the J gene TRBJ2-7; maybe TRBD1 (6 bases). Germline V gene sequence: CDR1 MDHEN, CDR2 SYDVKM. V was clipped by 6 bases and J by 1 base, with 13 bases between them. This CDR3 contains 14 residues.

This sequence joins TRBV2 and TRBJ2-7, with D unclear. The length of the CDR3 is 14 residues. Trimming shortened V by 2 bases and J by 5 bases, and 13 bases separated the two germline ends. Germline-derived CDR1 and CDR2 are SNHLY and FYNNEI. The CDR3 protein is CASSESVLVDEQYF. The CDR3 DNA reads TGTGCCAGCAGTGAATCAGTTTTGGTGGACGAGCAGTACTTC.

DNA of the CDR3: TGTGCCAGCAGCCATGGACTTCTAGCGGGGGCCTGGGGGGAGCAGTTCTTC. Amino acids: CASSHGLLAGAWGEQFF. V and J are TRBV4-2 and TRBJ2-1; 10 positions agree with TRBD2. The V segment lost 3 bases and the J segment 10 bases; nucleotides outside the gene matches: 15. The CDR3 has 17 amino acids. Germline lookup yields CDR1 LGHNA and CDR2 YNFKEQ.

This clonotype was observed at least ten times. The V gene is TRBV20-1, the J gene TRBJ2-7, with 8 bases aligning to TRBD2. CDR3 length: 14 amino acids. V shed 6 bases and J 7 bases; nucleotides not matched to a gene: 14. CDR1 DFQATT and CDR2 SNEGSKA come from the germline V gene (reference sequence). The CDR3 loop reads CSAITSGRRGEQYF. CDR3 coding DNA: TGCAGTGCAATAACTAGCGGACGGAGGGGAGAGCAGTACTTC.

CDR3 protein: CASSFRRPGGQPQHF. In DNA, the CDR3 is TGTGCCAGCAGTTTCCGACGGCCGGGGGGACAGCCCCAGCATTTT. The rearrangement links TRBV5-6 to TRBJ1-5; tentatively, D is TRBD1 (5 bases). Trimming stripped 5 bases from V and 7 bases from J, with 19 bases between. There are 15 residues in the CDR3. Germline lookup yields CDR1 SGHDT and CDR2 YYEEEE.

The genes are TRBV29-1 and TRBJ2-3; TRBD2 aligns across 13 bases. J was trimmed by 5 bases and V by 6 bases; bases with no gene match: 8. The germline V gene has CDR1 SQVTM and CDR2 ANQGSEA. This CDR3 spans 15 amino acids. CDR3 nucleotides: TGCAGCGTCTCAACCCGACTAGCGGGGGGAGATACGCAGTATTTT. Translating it yields CSVSTRLAGGDTQYF.

The genes are TRBV10-3 and TRBJ2-6; 9 bases agree with TRBD1. V lost 0 bases to trimming and J lost 0 bases; unmatched junction nucleotides: 3. Germline V CDR1 and CDR2: ENHRY, SYGVKD. CDR3 size: 18 residues. The CDR3 loop is CAISESGTGFSGANVLTF. CDR3 nucleotides: TGTGCCATCAGTGAGTCCGGGACAGGGTTCTCTGGGGCCAACGTCCTGACTTTC.

This clonotype was counted between two and nine times. CDR3 protein: CSVDGQGVDTDTQYF. CDR3 bases: TGCAGCGTTGACGGACAGGGCGTCGACACAGATACGCAGTATTTT. V usage is TRBV29-1 and J usage is TRBJ2-3, with 8 bases lining up with TRBD1. J was trimmed by 2 bases and V by 3 bases; bases with no gene match: 7. This CDR3 spans 15 amino acids. CDR1 and CDR2 from the germline V gene are SQVTM and ANQGSEA.

In this sample, this clonotype turned up many times. This chain links TRBV6-1 with TRBJ2-7, with D hard to call. V was cut by 3 bases and J by 4 bases, with 10 bases left in between. Germline loops: CDR1 MNHNS, CDR2 SASEGT. The CDR3 sequence is 13 residues long. CDR3 bases: TGTGCCAGCAGTGACAGCCAGTTTTACGAGCAGTACTTC. Protein sequence: CASSDSQFYEQYF.

This clonotype was found a few times. This sequence joins TRBV20-1 and TRBJ1-1, with D possibly matching TRBD1 (5 bases). Trimming stripped 2 bases from V and 3 bases from J, with 22 bases between. Germline lookup yields CDR1 DFQATT and CDR2 SNEGSKA (reference sequence). The CDR3 consists of 17 residues. This CDR3 is CSARQMGRNTRDTEAFF. Here the CDR3 DNA reads TGCAGTGCTAGACAAATGGGGCGAAACACGAGGGACACTGAAGCTTTCTTT.

This clonotype was detected many times. The rearrangement links TRBV27 to TRBJ2-1; a possible D gene is TRBD1 (6 bases). The V gene lost 4 bases and the J gene lost 3 bases, with 13 bases spanning the gap. Germline CDR1 is MNHEY and CDR2 is SMNVEV (reference sequence). The CDR3 totals 15 residues. The CDR3 region has the DNA TGTGCCAGCAGTTCTGCGGACAGATTCTACAATGAGCAGTTCTTC. It translates to CASSSADRFYNEQFF.

This clonotype was seen at least ten times. The CDR3 here is CASSSGWGTDTQYF. The CDR3 DNA follows: TGTGCCAGCAGCTCCGGGTGGGGCACAGATACGCAGTATTTT. The V and J genes are TRBV5-6 and TRBJ2-3; no definite D call. CDR3 length: 14 residues. The ends were cut back, 3 bases at V and 1 base at J, with 9 bases in the middle. Germline assignment: CDR1 SGHDT and CDR2 YYEEEE.

This clonotype was observed many times. CDR3 amino acids: CASSRDASYDEQFF. CDR3 bases: TGCGCCAGCAGCAGAGACGCGTCATACGATGAGCAGTTCTTC. This sequence joins TRBV5-1 and TRBJ2-1; D unresolved. The CDR3 runs to 14 residues. Germline CDR1 is SGHRS and CDR2 is YFSETQ. Between the trimmed V and J ends, which lost 4 bases and 8 bases, there was a span of 16 bases.

The chain has TRBV4-2 and TRBJ2-5; 9 nucleotides agree with TRBD2. J lost 5 bases, V lost 0 bases, and 7 bases had no gene match. Germline V gene lookup returns CDR1 LGHNA and CDR2 YNFKEQ. CDR3 size: 16 residues. The CDR3 sequence: CASSQEAGGPGETQYF. The CDR3, as DNA: TGTGCCAGCAGCCAAGAGGCGGGAGGGCCTGGGGAGACCCAGTACTTC.

This clonotype showed up just a few times. This chain uses TRBV19 with TRBJ1-3; D gene ambiguous. From germline, CDR1 is LNHDA and CDR2 SQIVND (reference sequence). The CDR3 runs to 14 residues. V lost 2 bases and J lost 0, with 5 bases in between. CDR3 region: CASSIRLSGNTIYF. The CDR3 DNA is TGTGCCAGTAGTATACGACTCTCTGGAAACACCATATATTTT.

This chain joins TRBV7-2 and TRBJ2-6; D is unresolved. V lost 1 base and J lost 5, with 3 bases in between. Germline V gene lookup returns CDR1 SGHTA and CDR2 FQGNSA. The length of the CDR3 is 13 residues. The CDR3 coding sequence is TGTGCCAGCAGCTTAGTTAGGGCCAACGTCCTGACTTTC. This sequence encodes CASSLVRANVLTF.

The genes are TRBV5-5 and TRBJ2-5; 15 bases align to TRBD2. The ends lost 0 bases at V and 7 bases at J; junction bases unmatched: 7. Per the germline V gene, CDR1 is SGHKS and CDR2 is YYEKEE (reference sequence). This CDR3 has 17 amino acids. The chain's CDR3 is CASSLVGTSGGYATQYF. The CDR3 DNA sequence: TGTGCCAGCAGCTTGGTTGGGACTAGCGGGGGGTACGCGACCCAGTACTTC. Variable domain in full (rest from reference TRBV5-5 and TRBJ2-5): DAGVTQSPTHLIKTRGQQVTLRCSPISGHKSVSWYQQVLGQGPQFIFQYYEKEERGRGNFPDRFSARQFPNYSSELNVNALLLGDSALYLCASSLVGTSGGYATQYFGPGTRLLVL.

This clonotype was counted a few times. The rearrangement joins TRBV12-3 or TRBV12-4 to TRBJ2-7, with 8 bases aligning to TRBD1. This CDR3 is 14 amino acids long. The V segment lost 6 bases and the J segment 0 bases; nucleotides outside the gene matches: 4. The CDR3 coding sequence is TGTGCCAGCAGAGCGACAGGGGCCTCCTACGAGCAGTACTTC. Translating gives CASRATGASYEQYF.

This clonotype was seen more than once but under ten times. The rearrangement joins TRBV15 to TRBJ2-1, with 13 bases lining up with TRBD2. Germline-derived CDR1 and CDR2 are LNHNV and YYDKDF (reference sequence). The V and J ends lost 0 bases and 7 bases, in that order; junction bases with no gene match: 3. This CDR3 contains 16 residues. The CDR3 region is CATSRETSGRGNEQFF. CDR3 nucleotides: TGTGCCACCAGCAGAGAAACTAGCGGGAGGGGGAATGAGCAGTTCTTC. The variable domain in full, with the rest retrieved from reference TRBV15 and TRBJ2-1, is DAMVIQNPRYQVTQFGKPVTLSCSQTLNHNVMYWYQQKSSQAPKLLFHYYDKDFNNEADTPDNFQSRRPNTSFCFLDIRSPGLGDTAMYLCATSRETSGRGNEQFFGPGTRLTVL.

The chain is built from TRBV29-1 and TRBJ2-3, with no clear D. The CDR3 is 14 amino acids. V was cut by 4 bases and J by 4 bases, with 15 bases left in between. The germline V gene encodes CDR1 SQVTM and CDR2 ANQGSEA. CDR3 protein: CSVAALGPADTQYF. The CDR3 region has the DNA TGCAGCGTTGCTGCTTTGGGCCCGGCAGATACGCAGTATTTT.

This clonotype was found many times. This sequence joins TRBV4-2 and TRBJ2-5; the match to TRBD1 covers 7 bases. The CDR3 length is 15 residues. CDR1 and CDR2 (germline): LGHNA, YNFKEQ. The J segment lost 2 bases and the V segment lost 4 bases, leaving 7 bases of the junction unmatched. CDR3 nucleotides: TGTGCCAGCAGCCGAGGGGGACAGCCACAAGAGACCCAGTACTTC. Its protein product is CASSRGGQPQETQYF.

V is TRBV12-3 or TRBV12-4 and J is TRBJ2-7, with D uncertain. V was pared by 7 bases and J by 3 bases, with 13 bases between. CDR3 length: 13 amino acids. The CDR3 spells CASTNRANYEQYF. The CDR3 DNA reads as TGTGCCAGCACAAACCGGGCTAACTACGAGCAGTACTTC.

The chain couples TRBV4-2 to TRBJ2-1, with TRBD1 as a possible D gene (5 bases). V lost 4 bases to trimming and J lost 9 bases, with 13 bases between them. Germline V gives CDR1 LGHNA, CDR2 YNFKEQ. The CDR3 totals 13 residues. Here the CDR3 DNA reads TGTGCCAGCAGCCCGGACATTTTAGGTGAGCAGTTCTTC. Translating gives CASSPDILGEQFF.

This clonotype was recorded many times. V is TRBV7-2 and J is TRBJ2-7; D is perhaps TRBD2 (6 bases). There are 15 residues in the CDR3. The germline V gene has CDR1 SGHTA and CDR2 FQGNSA. Trimming shortened V by 4 bases and J by 2 bases, and 15 bases separated the two germline ends. CDR3 in amino acids: CASSWRVAGTYEQYF. The CDR3 coding sequence is TGTGCCAGCAGCTGGAGGGTGGCAGGAACCTACGAGCAGTACTTC.

This clonotype came up many times. The chain carries TRBV29-1 and TRBJ2-5, with a possible D match to TRBD1 (7 bases). The germline V gene encodes CDR1 SQVTM and CDR2 ANQGSEA. Trimming cost V 7 bases and J 5 bases, with 17 bases left between them. The CDR3 contains 13 residues. The CDR3 loop reads CSGGQVAGETQYF. CDR3 sequence (DNA): TGCAGCGGCGGACAGGTCGCGGGGGAGACCCAGTACTTC.

The V and J genes are TRBV18 and TRBJ2-1; 7 bases map to TRBD2. This CDR3 is 15 amino acids long. Germline V gives CDR1 KGHSH, CDR2 LQKENI. V lost 1 base and J lost 5; bases outside the gene matches: 5. The chain's CDR3 is CASSPLLLADNEQFF. CDR3 bases: TGTGCCAGCTCACCACTTCTTCTAGCGGACAATGAGCAGTTCTTC.